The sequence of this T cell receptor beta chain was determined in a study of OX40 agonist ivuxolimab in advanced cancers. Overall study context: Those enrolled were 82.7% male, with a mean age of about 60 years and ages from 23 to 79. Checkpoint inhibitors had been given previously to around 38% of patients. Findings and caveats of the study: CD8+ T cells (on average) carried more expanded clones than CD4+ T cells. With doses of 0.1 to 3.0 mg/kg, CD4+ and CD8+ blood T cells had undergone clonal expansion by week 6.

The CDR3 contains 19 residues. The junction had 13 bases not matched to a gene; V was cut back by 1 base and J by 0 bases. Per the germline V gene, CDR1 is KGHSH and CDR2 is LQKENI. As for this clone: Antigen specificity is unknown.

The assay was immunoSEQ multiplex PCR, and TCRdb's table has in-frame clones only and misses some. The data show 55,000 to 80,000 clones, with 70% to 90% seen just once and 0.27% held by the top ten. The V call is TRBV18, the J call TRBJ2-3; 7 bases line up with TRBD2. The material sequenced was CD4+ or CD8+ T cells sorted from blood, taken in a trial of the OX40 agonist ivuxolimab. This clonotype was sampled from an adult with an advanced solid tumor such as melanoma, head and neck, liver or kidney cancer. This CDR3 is CASSPRAAKLATSTDTQYF. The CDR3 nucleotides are TGTGCCAGCTCACCACGTGCCGCCAAACTAGCGACTAGCACAGATACGCAGTATTTT.